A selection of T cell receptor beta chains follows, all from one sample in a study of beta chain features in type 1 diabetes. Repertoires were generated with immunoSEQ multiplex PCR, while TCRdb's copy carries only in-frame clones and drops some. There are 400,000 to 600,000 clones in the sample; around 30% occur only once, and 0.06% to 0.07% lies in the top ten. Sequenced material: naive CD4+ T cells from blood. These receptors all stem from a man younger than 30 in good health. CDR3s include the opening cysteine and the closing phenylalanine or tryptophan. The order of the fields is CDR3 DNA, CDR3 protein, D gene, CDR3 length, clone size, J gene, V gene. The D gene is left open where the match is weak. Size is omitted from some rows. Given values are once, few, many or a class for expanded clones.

DNA: TGTGCCTCAAGTATTAGGGTACCAGCCTACGAGCAGTACTTC
CDR3: CASSIRVPAYEQYF
D: NA
length: 14
size: few
J: TRBJ2-7
V: TRBV19

DNA: TGTGCCAGCAGCTCCCGCGGGGGGCTCATGAACACTGAAGCTTTCTTT
CDR3: CASSSRGGLMNTEAFF
D: NA
length: 16
size: NA
J: TRBJ1-1
V: TRBV9

DNA: TGCGCCAGCAGCTGGGACCAGAACACTGAAGCTTTCTTT
CDR3: CASSWDQNTEAFF
D: NA
length: 13
size: NA
J: TRBJ1-1
V: TRBV5-1

DNA: TGCAGCGTGTCAGGGGGCCTGGAGACCCAGTACTTC
CDR3: CSVSGGLETQYF
D: TRBD1
length: 12
size: NA
J: TRBJ2-5
V: TRBV29-1

DNA: TGTGCCAGCAGCCGATCCTACGAGCAGTACTTC
CDR3: CASSRSYEQYF
D: NA
length: 11
size: few
J: TRBJ2-7
V: TRBV14

DNA: TGTGCCAGTAGTATAGAAGGGACAGCTTACAATGAGCAGTTCTTC
CDR3: CASSIEGTAYNEQFF
D: TRBD1
length: 15
size: few
J: TRBJ2-1
V: TRBV19

DNA: TGTGCCAGCAAGAAGCAGGGGGCGGCTGGGGCCAACGTCCTGACTTTC
CDR3: CASKKQGAAGANVLTF
D: TRBD1
length: 16
size: few
J: TRBJ2-6
V: TRBV25-1

DNA: TGTGCCAGCAGCCAAGATTACCTAGCGGGTTTCTCCTACAATGAGCAGTTCTTC
CDR3: CASSQDYLAGFSYNEQFF
D: TRBD2
length: 18
size: NA
J: TRBJ2-1
V: TRBV14

DNA: TGCGCCAGCAGCCTCAGCGGGAGTGGGTACGAGCAGTACTTC
CDR3: CASSLSGSGYEQYF
D: TRBD2
length: 14
size: NA
J: TRBJ2-7
V: TRBV5-1

DNA: TGCAGCGCTTCACAGGGGGCCGCTGGGGCCAACGTCCTGACTTTC
CDR3: CSASQGAAGANVLTF
D: TRBD1
length: 15
size: NA
J: TRBJ2-6
V: TRBV29-1

DNA: TGCGCCAGCAGCCCGACCGGGACAGCGGTCTACGAGCAGTACTTC
CDR3: CASSPTGTAVYEQYF
D: TRBD1
length: 15
size: NA
J: TRBJ2-7
V: TRBV5-1

DNA: TGCAGCCACGACCCGGACGAGCAGTTCTTC
CDR3: CSHDPDEQFF
D: NA
length: 10
size: few
J: TRBJ2-1
V: TRBV29-1

DNA: TGCAGCGTCGCCCAGGACAGGGGATTACGGAATACGCAGTATTTT
CDR3: CSVAQDRGLRNTQYF
D: TRBD1
length: 15
size: NA
J: TRBJ2-3
V: TRBV29-1

DNA: TGCAGCGGCAGGGTGGGGCCACACGGTGAAGCTTTCTTT
CDR3: CSGRVGPHGEAFF
D: NA
length: 13
size: NA
J: TRBJ1-1
V: TRBV29-1

DNA: TGCGCCAGCAGCCAAGATACGGGAGGGTGGAAACTGTTTTTT
CDR3: CASSQDTGGWKLFF
D: NA
length: 14
size: few
J: TRBJ1-4
V: TRBV4-1

DNA: TGCGCCAGCAGCCATCCGGGACGTTCCACCGGTGAGCAGTTCTTC
CDR3: CASSHPGRSTGEQFF
D: NA
length: 15
size: NA
J: TRBJ2-1
V: TRBV4-1

DNA: TGTGCCAGCAGCAAAACCGGGGGCACAGATACGCAGTATTTT
CDR3: CASSKTGGTDTQYF
D: NA
length: 14
size: once
J: TRBJ2-3
V: TRBV7-3

DNA: TGCAGCGTTGGGACAGCCTACGAGCAGTACTTC
CDR3: CSVGTAYEQYF
D: NA
length: 11
size: few
J: TRBJ2-7
V: TRBV29-1

DNA: TGTGCCAGCAGCGTCCGGGACAGTATCAAAAACATTCAGTACTTC
CDR3: CASSVRDSIKNIQYF
D: TRBD1
length: 15
size: NA
J: TRBJ2-4
V: TRBV28

DNA: TGTGCCAGCAGCGAGGGGGCTAGACAAGAGACCCAGTACTTC
CDR3: CASSEGARQETQYF
D: TRBD1
length: 14
size: NA
J: TRBJ2-5
V: TRBV9

DNA: TGCAGCGTGTCCGAGGCTAATGAAAAACTGTTTTTT
CDR3: CSVSEANEKLFF
D: NA
length: 12
size: NA
J: TRBJ1-4
V: TRBV29-1

DNA: TGCAGCGTCGGGACAGGGGTAAACACTGAAGCTTTCTTT
CDR3: CSVGTGVNTEAFF
D: TRBD1
length: 13
size: NA
J: TRBJ1-1
V: TRBV29-1

DNA: TGCGCCAGCAGCCAAGTAGGCGGAGCGGCCGGGGAGCTGTTTTTT
CDR3: CASSQVGGAAGELFF
D: NA
length: 15
size: NA
J: TRBJ2-2
V: TRBV4-3

DNA: TGTGCCAGCAGCGTAGCCGAGGTGGGCGGCTACACCTTC
CDR3: CASSVAEVGGYTF
D: NA
length: 13
size: NA
J: TRBJ1-2
V: TRBV9

DNA: TGCGCCAGCAGCTTGGCCGGGACAGGGGCCTACGAGCAGTACTTC
CDR3: CASSLAGTGAYEQYF
D: TRBD1
length: 15
size: NA
J: TRBJ2-7
V: TRBV5-1

DNA: TGTGCCAGCAGCGCTGGAGCGGGCTCCTACAATGAGCAGTTCTTC
CDR3: CASSAGAGSYNEQFF
D: NA
length: 15
size: NA
J: TRBJ2-1
V: TRBV7-7